The 4 T cell receptor beta chains below were found in one sample sequenced in a study of blood T cell repertoires in COVID-19. Some clones are missing from TCRdb's copy, which holds only in-frame ones; the method was immunoSEQ multiplex PCR. The table shows roughly 140,000 clones, with roughly 85% occurring only once. Sample: peripheral blood. These receptors were collected from a man in his 70s with acute or convalescent COVID-19.

J is TRBJ2-1 and V is TRBV24-1; tentative D call: TRBD2 (6 bases). This CDR3 region has 14 residues. With 4 bases removed from V and 4 bases from J, the gap between germline ends came to 10 bases. Germline assignment: CDR1 KGHDR and CDR2 SFDVKD. CDR3 residues: CATSETGRYNEQFF. CDR3 in DNA: TGTGCCACCAGTGAAACCGGGAGATACAATGAGCAGTTCTTC.

The chain uses TRBV4-3 and TRBJ1-4; D is unresolved. Trimming cost V 5 bases and J 5 bases, with 12 bases left between them. The V gene's germline CDR1 is LGHNA and CDR2 YSLEER. There are 14 residues in the CDR3. CDR3 bases: TGCGCCAGCAGCGCAGACATGAGAAATGAAAAACTGTTTTTT. The encoded protein is CASSADMRNEKLFF.

The chain employs TRBV4-1 and TRBJ1-5; D is uncertain. Germline V gene sequence: CDR1 MGHRA, CDR2 YSYEKL. Trimming shortened V by 0 bases and J by 2 bases, and 11 bases separated the two germline ends. CDR3 size: 16 residues. For the CDR3, the DNA is TGCGCCAGCAGCCAAGAATCGACGGGAGGCAATCAGCCCCAGCATTTT. This codes for CASSQESTGGNQPQHF.

The V call is TRBV28, the J call TRBJ1-2, with unresolved D. The CDR3 covers 13 residues. From germline, CDR1 is MDHEN and CDR2 SYDVKM. Trimming cost V 3 bases and J 2 bases, with 7 bases left between them. This chain's CDR3 is CASSLSGNYGYTF. CDR3 nucleotide sequence: TGTGCCAGCAGTTTGTCGGGGAACTATGGCTACACCTTC.